This TCR beta chain derives from a study of CD8+ T cells in alopecia areata. It was for roughly five patients that CD4+ cells were sorted into CD25+CD127- cells. CDR1 and CDR2 (germline): MDHEN, SYDVKM. CDR3 length equals 14 residues. With 5 bases clipped from V and 4 bases from J, the junction kept 3 bases outside the gene matches. Extraction and reverse transcription of RNA yielded cDNA as the sequencing template. Sequencing was performed with immunoSEQ multiplex PCR; in TCRdb, only in-frame clones are kept and a portion is missing. Of over 14,000 clones listed, roughly three fifths are singletons. Sequenced: CD4+ Tregs sorted from blood. This chain links TRBV28 with TRBJ1-2, with 11 bases matching TRBD1. This clonotype was sampled from a human donor with alopecia areata. DNA for the CDR3: TGTGCCAGCAGTCCCGGGACAGGGGGCTATGGCTACACCTTC. Translating gives CASSPGTGGYGYTF.